This entry lists 7 T cell receptor beta chains sequenced from one sample in a study of technical replicates of blood from a few donors. Produced via immunoSEQ multiplex PCR; TCRdb's table is partial and in-frame only. The sample shows some 62,000 clones, more than 70% of them seen only once. The sequenced material came from PBMCs. The receptor set was obtained from a human donor in good health. Some clones in this sample may be carry-over from other donors' samples.

The gene calls are TRBV29-1 and TRBJ2-3, with a tentative D call TRBD2 (6 bases). The CDR3 totals 14 residues. The germline gives CDR1 SQVTM, CDR2 ANQGSEA. The V end lost 3 bases, the J end lost 7 bases, and 17 bases lay between the germline ends. The DNA for the CDR3 is TGCAGCGTTGATAAGCGGGCGGGTTTCTATACGCAGTATTTT. Translating it yields CSVDKRAGFYTQYF.

This chain joins TRBV7-9 and TRBJ2-7; the D gene is possibly TRBD2 (6 bases). The CDR3 is 14 residues long. CDR1 is SEHNR, CDR2 FQNEAQ, per germline (reference sequence). The germline V and J ends were trimmed by 5 bases and 5 bases, with 16 bases remaining between them. The CDR3 protein is CASSPPWERDEQYF. The CDR3 nucleotides are TGTGCCAGCAGCCCCCCGTGGGAGCGGGACGAGCAGTACTTC.

This chain uses TRBV7-3 with TRBJ2-2; the D is unclear. V lost 2 bases and J lost 2, with 6 bases in between. Per germline, CDR1 SGHTA and CDR2 FQGTGA. The length of the CDR3 is 14 residues. CDR3 coding DNA: TGTGCCAGCAGCTTAGGAGCTAACACCGGGGAGCTGTTTTTT. It encodes CASSLGANTGELFF. The whole variable domain, remainder taken from reference TRBV7-3 and TRBJ2-2, is GAGVSQTPSNKVTEKGKYVELRCDPISGHTALYWYRQSLGQGPEFLIYFQGTGAADDSGLPNDRFFAVRPEGSVSTLKIQRTERGDSAVYLCASSLGANTGELFFGEGSRLTVL.

This chain connects TRBV9 to TRBJ1-1; 8 bases are shared with TRBD1. Germline V gives CDR1 SGDLS, CDR2 YYNGEE. The V segment lost 3 bases and the J segment 4 bases; nucleotides outside the gene matches: 5. The CDR3 runs 14 residues. CDR3 in amino acids: CASSATGGSTEAFF. For the CDR3, the DNA is TGTGCCAGCAGCGCCACAGGGGGAAGCACTGAAGCTTTCTTT.

This chain links TRBV5-1 with TRBJ1-6; possibly TRBD1 for D (5 bases). The germline V gene has CDR1 SGHRS and CDR2 YFSETQ. This CDR3 spans 15 amino acids. Trimming took off 6 bases at V and 1 base at J, with 11 bases between the two ends. The chain's CDR3 is CASTREGSYNSPLHF. In DNA form, the CDR3 reads TGCGCCAGCACCAGGGAAGGATCCTATAATTCACCCCTCCACTTT.

The chain is built from TRBV7-9 and TRBJ1-6; D is unclear. Trimming removed 1 base at V and 7 bases at J, with 5 bases between. The CDR3 covers 13 residues. Germline lookup yields CDR1 SEHNR and CDR2 FQNEAQ (reference sequence). As DNA, the CDR3 is TGTGCCAGCAGCTTAGTTCCGAATTCACCCCTCCACTTT. This codes for CASSLVPNSPLHF.

The DNA of the CDR3 is TGTGCCAGCAGCCCTCCGAACCGACAGGGGTACTATGGCTACACCTTC. This encodes CASSPPNRQGYYGYTF. V gene TRBV7-2 combines with J gene TRBJ1-2; 8 bases match TRBD1. Germline V gene lookup returns CDR1 SGHTA and CDR2 FQGNSA. This CDR3 is built from 16 residues. Unmatched junction bases numbered 11, after V lost 5 bases and J lost 3 bases.